A selection of T cell receptor beta chains follows, all from one sample in a study of patients and donors after allogeneic stem cell transplantation. TCRdb re-called the RT-PCR reads through MiXCR, storing one row per CDR3 protein. Here the sample spans approximately 200,000 distinct CDR3 sequences, 13% to 15% being singletons. Sequencing was done on a sample of blood, either unsorted or a sorted T cell fraction (not recorded which). All receptors derive from a human donor who was either an allogeneic HSCT recipient or a stem cell or donor lymphocyte infusion donor (not recorded which). It is not recorded whose cells these are; they may come from a transplant donor. Each CDR3 is given with its conserved first and last residue. Fields, in order: CDR3 length, V gene, D gene, clone size, J gene, CDR3 DNA, CDR3 protein. A D gene is named only where the DNA matches it firmly. The size field is filled for only some rows; it gives once, few, many or a size class.

CDR3 length: 12
V gene: TRBV7-8
D gene: NA
clone size: few
J gene: TRBJ1-1
CDR3 DNA: TGTGCCAGCAGCCTTAGTGGGGACGAAGCTTTCTTT
CDR3 protein: CASSLSGDEAFF

CDR3 length: 11
V gene: TRBV29-1
D gene: NA
clone size: many
J gene: TRBJ1-5
CDR3 DNA: TGCAGCGTTGGGGTCAATCAGCCCCAGCATTTT
CDR3 protein: CSVGVNQPQHF

CDR3 length: 17
V gene: TRBV7-2
D gene: TRBD2
clone size: few
J gene: TRBJ2-3
CDR3 DNA: TGTGCCCGCAGCTACACTAGCGGGGGGACTAGCACAGATACGCAGTATTTT
CDR3 protein: CARSYTSGGTSTDTQYF

CDR3 length: 16
V gene: TRBV29-1
D gene: TRBD2
clone size: NA
J gene: TRBJ2-1
CDR3 DNA: TGCAGCGTTGATGGGGATAGGCACGGGGGGGAGAATGAGCAGTTCTTC
CDR3 protein: CSVDGDRHGGENEQFF

CDR3 length: 15
V gene: TRBV12-3/TRBV12-4
D gene: NA
clone size: NA
J gene: TRBJ2-7
CDR3 DNA: TGTGCCAGCAGGGCCGGGACAGCGGGGGTTTACGAGCAGTACTTC
CDR3 protein: CASRAGTAGVYEQYF

CDR3 length: 17
V gene: TRBV6-1
D gene: TRBD1
clone size: NA
J gene: TRBJ1-5
CDR3 DNA: TGTGCCAGCAGCCGAACGACCGGGACAGGGGGCGGTCAGCCCCAGCATTTT
CDR3 protein: CASSRTTGTGGGQPQHF

CDR3 length: 14
V gene: TRBV12-3/TRBV12-4
D gene: TRBD2
clone size: many
J gene: TRBJ2-7
CDR3 DNA: TGTGCCAGCAGCAGATCCGGGACTACCGACGAGCAGTACTTC
CDR3 protein: CASSRSGTTDEQYF

CDR3 length: 14
V gene: TRBV5-6
D gene: TRBD1
clone size: few
J gene: TRBJ2-7
CDR3 DNA: TGTGCCAGCAGCGGGACAGGGGGTTTCGACGAGCAGTACTTC
CDR3 protein: CASSGTGGFDEQYF

CDR3 length: 14
V gene: TRBV12-3/TRBV12-4
D gene: TRBD2
clone size: NA
J gene: TRBJ2-7
CDR3 DNA: TGTGCCAGCAGTTTGGCGGGAGGAGATGACGAGCAGTACTTC
CDR3 protein: CASSLAGGDDEQYF

CDR3 length: 16
V gene: TRBV20-1
D gene: NA
clone size: NA
J gene: TRBJ1-3
CDR3 DNA: TGCAGTGCTAGCCCCGACTCGACGGACTCTGGAAACACCATATATTTT
CDR3 protein: CSASPDSTDSGNTIYF

CDR3 length: 14
V gene: TRBV6-5
D gene: NA
clone size: many
J gene: TRBJ1-2
CDR3 DNA: TGTGCCAGCAGTTCCACGACAGGAGGCTATGGCTACACCTTC
CDR3 protein: CASSSTTGGYGYTF

CDR3 length: 14
V gene: TRBV28
D gene: NA
clone size: NA
J gene: TRBJ2-5
CDR3 DNA: TGTGCCAGCAGTTTGGTCCAGGGCGTGGAGACCCAGTACTTC
CDR3 protein: CASSLVQGVETQYF

CDR3 length: 15
V gene: TRBV30
D gene: TRBD1
clone size: NA
J gene: TRBJ2-5
CDR3 DNA: TGTGCCTGGAGACCGGACAGGGTTCGGAGGGAGACCCAGTACTTC
CDR3 protein: CAWRPDRVRRETQYF

CDR3 length: 13
V gene: TRBV7-2
D gene: NA
clone size: NA
J gene: TRBJ2-3
CDR3 DNA: TGTGCCAGCAGCCGAATAAATGAAGATACGCAGTATTTT
CDR3 protein: CASSRINEDTQYF

CDR3 length: 15
V gene: TRBV6-2/TRBV6-3
D gene: NA
clone size: NA
J gene: TRBJ2-2
CDR3 DNA: TGTGCCAGCAGTTACGCTCGCCCGTTCACCGGGGAGCTGTTTTTT
CDR3 protein: CASSYARPFTGELFF

CDR3 length: 17
V gene: TRBV7-9
D gene: NA
clone size: many
J gene: TRBJ1-3
CDR3 DNA: TGTGCCAGCAGCTTAACTGGCAGGGCCACGACTGGAAACACCATATATTTT
CDR3 protein: CASSLTGRATTGNTIYF

CDR3 length: 16
V gene: TRBV18
D gene: TRBD2
clone size: few
J gene: TRBJ2-1
CDR3 DNA: TGTGCCAGCTCACCACCGCGGGGGGCGGACTACAATGAGCAGTTCTTC
CDR3 protein: CASSPPRGADYNEQFF

CDR3 length: 16
V gene: TRBV4-1
D gene: TRBD1
clone size: many
J gene: TRBJ2-7
CDR3 DNA: TGCGCCAGCAGCCAAGCGGAGACAGGGACAAGGACCGAGCAGTACTTC
CDR3 protein: CASSQAETGTRTEQYF

CDR3 length: 14
V gene: TRBV7-2
D gene: NA
clone size: NA
J gene: TRBJ2-1
CDR3 DNA: TGTGCCAGCAGCTTCTCCCCAGCGAGCAATGAGCAGTTCTTC
CDR3 protein: CASSFSPASNEQFF

CDR3 length: 15
V gene: TRBV24-1
D gene: NA
clone size: NA
J gene: TRBJ2-5
CDR3 DNA: TGTGCCACCAGTGACCCGTCGATACCACAAGAGACCCAGTACTTC
CDR3 protein: CATSDPSIPQETQYF

CDR3 length: 11
V gene: TRBV20-1
D gene: NA
clone size: NA
J gene: TRBJ2-5
CDR3 DNA: TGCAGTGCGACTCCCAGAGAGACCCAGTACTTC
CDR3 protein: CSATPRETQYF

CDR3 length: 15
V gene: TRBV18
D gene: NA
clone size: many
J gene: TRBJ2-1
CDR3 DNA: TGTGCCAGCTCACCCCAAAAGACAGCTTCAAATGAGCAGTTCTTC
CDR3 protein: CASSPQKTASNEQFF

CDR3 length: 14
V gene: TRBV12-3/TRBV12-4
D gene: NA
clone size: many
J gene: TRBJ1-5
CDR3 DNA: TGTGCCAGCAGTGGGGGAGTAAGCAATCAGCCCCAGCATTTT
CDR3 protein: CASSGGVSNQPQHF

CDR3 length: 14
V gene: TRBV29-1
D gene: NA
clone size: few
J gene: TRBJ2-3
CDR3 DNA: TGCAGCGTTGGGCTAAGCAGTAGCACAGATACGCAGTATTTT
CDR3 protein: CSVGLSSSTDTQYF

CDR3 length: 16
V gene: TRBV6-1
D gene: TRBD1
clone size: NA
J gene: TRBJ2-7
CDR3 DNA: TGTGCCAGCAGAGGCGCAAGGACAGGGGGCTCCTACGAGCAGTACTTC
CDR3 protein: CASRGARTGGSYEQYF

CDR3 length: 15
V gene: TRBV6-2/TRBV6-3
D gene: TRBD2
clone size: few
J gene: TRBJ2-7
CDR3 DNA: TGTGCCAGCAGGTCGGACCTAGCGGTGGCCTACGAGCAGTACTTC
CDR3 protein: CASRSDLAVAYEQYF

CDR3 length: 12
V gene: TRBV14
D gene: NA
clone size: many
J gene: TRBJ1-2
CDR3 DNA: TGTGCCAGCAGCCAATCTAACTATGGCTACACCTTC
CDR3 protein: CASSQSNYGYTF

CDR3 length: 18
V gene: TRBV19
D gene: TRBD2
clone size: few
J gene: TRBJ2-2
CDR3 DNA: TGTGCCAGTAGTATAGTTTTGTTAGCGGGAGGAGGGACCGGGGAGCTGTTTTTT
CDR3 protein: CASSIVLLAGGGTGELFF

CDR3 length: 13
V gene: TRBV25-1
D gene: NA
clone size: few
J gene: TRBJ1-2
CDR3 DNA: TGTGCCAGCGTAGACCGGGATAACTATGGCTACACCTTC
CDR3 protein: CASVDRDNYGYTF

CDR3 length: 15
V gene: TRBV7-9
D gene: TRBD1
clone size: NA
J gene: TRBJ1-6
CDR3 DNA: TGTGCCAGCAGCTTTAGCGGACAGGGTAATTCACCCCTCCACTTT
CDR3 protein: CASSFSGQGNSPLHF

CDR3 length: 14
V gene: TRBV19
D gene: TRBD1
clone size: NA
J gene: TRBJ1-2
CDR3 DNA: TGTGCCAGTGGGGAAGGGGGCTGGAACTATGGCTACACCTTC
CDR3 protein: CASGEGGWNYGYTF

CDR3 length: 15
V gene: TRBV6-5
D gene: NA
clone size: NA
J gene: TRBJ2-2
CDR3 DNA: TGTGCCAGCAGTTATTTTGGGTCAGACACCGGGGAGCTGTTTTTT
CDR3 protein: CASSYFGSDTGELFF

CDR3 length: 16
V gene: TRBV6-2/TRBV6-3
D gene: TRBD2
clone size: few
J gene: TRBJ2-1
CDR3 DNA: TGTGCCAGCAGTCTACTAGCGGGGGGCCACAACAATGAGCAGTTCTTC
CDR3 protein: CASSLLAGGHNNEQFF

CDR3 length: 14
V gene: TRBV20-1
D gene: NA
clone size: few
J gene: TRBJ2-1
CDR3 DNA: TGCAGTCCCTTTGGGGGGGGCGCAGGCAATGAGCAGTTCTTC
CDR3 protein: CSPFGGGAGNEQFF

CDR3 length: 15
V gene: TRBV14
D gene: TRBD2
clone size: NA
J gene: TRBJ2-1
CDR3 DNA: TGTGCCAGCAGCCAAGGGGCGGGAGGTGTAAATGAGCAGTTCTTC
CDR3 protein: CASSQGAGGVNEQFF

CDR3 length: 14
V gene: TRBV20-1
D gene: NA
clone size: NA
J gene: TRBJ2-1
CDR3 DNA: TGCAGTGCCGAGAGGGGATCCTTATACAATGAGCAGTTCTTC
CDR3 protein: CSAERGSLYNEQFF

CDR3 length: 14
V gene: TRBV20-1
D gene: NA
clone size: NA
J gene: TRBJ2-1
CDR3 DNA: TGCAGTGCTAGTAGGGGGGGACCAGACAATGAGCAGTTCTTC
CDR3 protein: CSASRGGPDNEQFF

CDR3 length: 15
V gene: TRBV30
D gene: NA
clone size: many
J gene: TRBJ1-2
CDR3 DNA: TGTGCCTGGAGTGTACGAGGGGGTACATCCTATGGCTACACCTTC
CDR3 protein: CAWSVRGGTSYGYTF

CDR3 length: 11
V gene: TRBV12-3/TRBV12-4
D gene: NA
clone size: NA
J gene: TRBJ2-4
CDR3 DNA: TGTGCCAGCAGTTTCCGGTACATTCAGTACTTC
CDR3 protein: CASSFRYIQYF

CDR3 length: 14
V gene: TRBV4-1
D gene: TRBD1
clone size: many
J gene: TRBJ1-2
CDR3 DNA: TGCGCCAGCAGCACGCAACAGGGGGCCTATGGCTACACCTTC
CDR3 protein: CASSTQQGAYGYTF

CDR3 length: 17
V gene: TRBV24-1
D gene: TRBD1
clone size: NA
J gene: TRBJ2-3
CDR3 DNA: TGTGCCACCAGTGATCCTAAGGGGACAGGGGGGACAGATACGCAGTATTTT
CDR3 protein: CATSDPKGTGGTDTQYF

CDR3 length: 17
V gene: TRBV5-4
D gene: NA
clone size: NA
J gene: TRBJ1-1
CDR3 DNA: TGTGCCAGCAGCTCGGAATGGGGGTCGGGAGGGAGGACTGAAGCTTTCTTT
CDR3 protein: CASSSEWGSGGRTEAFF

CDR3 length: 15
V gene: TRBV18
D gene: TRBD2
clone size: NA
J gene: TRBJ2-5
CDR3 DNA: TGTGCCAGCTCACCACTAGCGGGAGGAGGGGAGACCCAGTACTTC
CDR3 protein: CASSPLAGGGETQYF

CDR3 length: 15
V gene: TRBV6-4
D gene: NA
clone size: NA
J gene: TRBJ2-3
CDR3 DNA: TGTGCCAGCAGTCCCTCAGTGGGGACGCCAGATACGCAGTATTTT
CDR3 protein: CASSPSVGTPDTQYF

CDR3 length: 13
V gene: TRBV19
D gene: NA
clone size: NA
J gene: TRBJ2-7
CDR3 DNA: TGTGCCAGTGGAGGACAACTTGGCTACGAGCAGTACTTC
CDR3 protein: CASGGQLGYEQYF

CDR3 length: 13
V gene: TRBV6-1
D gene: NA
clone size: many
J gene: TRBJ1-5
CDR3 DNA: TGTGCCAGCACTGGGGATAGCAATCAGCCCCAGCATTTT
CDR3 protein: CASTGDSNQPQHF

CDR3 length: 12
V gene: TRBV6-5
D gene: NA
clone size: few
J gene: TRBJ2-2
CDR3 DNA: TGTGCCAGCGGGGGTCGAACCGGGGAGCTGTTTTTT
CDR3 protein: CASGGRTGELFF

CDR3 length: 15
V gene: TRBV5-4
D gene: TRBD2
clone size: few
J gene: TRBJ2-2
CDR3 DNA: TGTGCCAGCAGTCAGGAAGCGGGAAACACCGGGGAGCTGTTTTTT
CDR3 protein: CASSQEAGNTGELFF

CDR3 length: 15
V gene: TRBV6-1
D gene: TRBD2
clone size: few
J gene: TRBJ2-3
CDR3 DNA: TGTGCCAGCAGTCCTAGCGGGAGGAGCACAGATACGCAGTATTTT
CDR3 protein: CASSPSGRSTDTQYF

CDR3 length: 15
V gene: TRBV7-9
D gene: TRBD2
clone size: NA
J gene: TRBJ2-3
CDR3 DNA: TGTGCCAGCAGCCCCGCGGGGGGGGACACAGATACGCAGTGTTTT
CDR3 protein: CASSPAGGDTDTQCF

CDR3 length: 15
V gene: TRBV30
D gene: NA
clone size: NA
J gene: TRBJ2-1
CDR3 DNA: TGTGCCTGGAGTGTAGGAACCCAACCCTCCAATGAGCAGTTCTTC
CDR3 protein: CAWSVGTQPSNEQFF